This TCR beta chain was sequenced during a study of OX40 agonist ivuxolimab in advanced cancers. Study summary: Prior checkpoint blockade (anti-PD-1, anti-PD-L1 or anti-CTLA-4) was permitted; roughly 40% had it.

TCRdb keeps only in-frame clones here, not all; method: immunoSEQ multiplex PCR. This table has 45,000 to 65,000 clones, about four fifths appearing once. Germline values: CDR1 SGHNT, CDR2 YENEEA. Trimming took off 3 bases at V and 6 bases at J, with 6 bases between the two ends. This CDR3 contains 13 residues. The gene calls are TRBV11-3 and TRBJ1-6; D is unclear. The source is an adult with an advanced solid tumor such as melanoma, head and neck, liver or kidney cancer. The sample was CD4+ or CD8+ T cells sorted from blood, taken in a trial of the OX40 agonist ivuxolimab. Here the CDR3 reads CASSFYSNSPLHF. The CDR3 nucleotides are TGTGCCAGCAGCTTCTACAGTAATTCACCCCTCCACTTT.